The present entry profiles one T cell receptor beta chain with its context. The data were taken from a study of blood T cell repertoires in COVID-19. Study summary: Sources were T cells, B-cell-depleted T cells, or PBMCs; the material itself was cDNA or gDNA.

CDR3 length: 15 residues. Deletions cut 3 bases from V and 4 bases from J, with 15 bases between. Germline V gives CDR1 KGHSH, CDR2 LQKENI. The method was immunoSEQ multiplex PCR; TCRdb's version includes in-frame clones alone and lacks a portion of them. The sample lists about 280,000 clones, roughly 80% occurring once. What was sequenced was peripheral blood. This chain connects TRBV18 to TRBJ1-1; possibly TRBD1 for D (6 bases). The TCR sequence derives from a woman in her forties or fifties who had recovered from COVID-19. This CDR3 is CASSPISGQGTEAFF. The DNA of the CDR3 is TGTGCCAGCTCACCTATATCGGGACAAGGCACTGAAGCTTTCTTT.